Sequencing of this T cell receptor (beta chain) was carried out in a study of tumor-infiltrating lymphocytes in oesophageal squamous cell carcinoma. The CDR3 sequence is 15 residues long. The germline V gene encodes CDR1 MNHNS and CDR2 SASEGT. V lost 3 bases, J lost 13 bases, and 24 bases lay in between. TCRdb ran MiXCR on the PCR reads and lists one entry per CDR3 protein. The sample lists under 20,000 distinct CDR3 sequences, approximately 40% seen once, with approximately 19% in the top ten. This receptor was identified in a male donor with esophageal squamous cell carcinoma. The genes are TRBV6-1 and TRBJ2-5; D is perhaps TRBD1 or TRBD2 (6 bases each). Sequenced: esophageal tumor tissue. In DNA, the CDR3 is TGTGCCAGCAGTGATTCCGGGGGACACACCGGGGAGCTGTACTTC. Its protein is CASSDSGGHTGELYF.